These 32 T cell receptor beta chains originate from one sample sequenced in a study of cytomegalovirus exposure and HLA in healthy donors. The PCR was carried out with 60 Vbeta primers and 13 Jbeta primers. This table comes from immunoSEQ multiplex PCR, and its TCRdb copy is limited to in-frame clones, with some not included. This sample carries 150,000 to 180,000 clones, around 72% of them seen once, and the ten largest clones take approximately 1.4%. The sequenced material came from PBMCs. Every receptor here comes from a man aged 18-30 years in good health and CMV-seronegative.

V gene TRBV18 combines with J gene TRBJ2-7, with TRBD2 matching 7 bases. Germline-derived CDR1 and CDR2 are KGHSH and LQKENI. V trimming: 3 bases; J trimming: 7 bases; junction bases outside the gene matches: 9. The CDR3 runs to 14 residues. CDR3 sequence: CASSPLQEGGEQYF. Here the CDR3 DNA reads TGTGCCAGCTCACCGCTTCAGGAGGGAGGGGAGCAGTACTTC. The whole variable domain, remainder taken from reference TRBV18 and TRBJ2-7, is NAGVMQNPRHLVRRRGQEARLRCSPMKGHSHVYWYRQLPEEGLKFMVYLQKENIIDESGMPKERFSAEFPKEGPSILRIQQVVRGDSAAYFCASSPLQEGGEQYFGPGTRLTVT.

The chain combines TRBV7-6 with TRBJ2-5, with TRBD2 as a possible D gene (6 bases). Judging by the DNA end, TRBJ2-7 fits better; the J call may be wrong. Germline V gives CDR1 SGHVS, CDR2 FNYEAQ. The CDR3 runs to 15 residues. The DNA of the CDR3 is TGTGCCAGCAGCGCCGGGACTCCGGATGGCTACGAGCAGTACTTC. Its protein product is CASSAGTPDGYEQYF.

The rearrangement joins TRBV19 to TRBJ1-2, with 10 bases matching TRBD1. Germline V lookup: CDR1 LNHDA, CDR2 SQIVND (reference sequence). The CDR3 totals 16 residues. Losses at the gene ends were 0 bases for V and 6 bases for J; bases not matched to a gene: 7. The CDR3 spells CASSIDPFGTGDGYTF. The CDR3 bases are TGTGCCAGTAGTATAGATCCATTTGGGACAGGGGATGGCTACACCTTC.

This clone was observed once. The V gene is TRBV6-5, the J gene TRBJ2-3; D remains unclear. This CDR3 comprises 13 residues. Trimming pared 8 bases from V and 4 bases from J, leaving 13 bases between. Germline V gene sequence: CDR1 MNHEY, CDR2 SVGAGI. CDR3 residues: CASSRSRADTQYF. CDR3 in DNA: TGTGCCAGCTCACGGAGCCGGGCAGATACGCAGTATTTT.

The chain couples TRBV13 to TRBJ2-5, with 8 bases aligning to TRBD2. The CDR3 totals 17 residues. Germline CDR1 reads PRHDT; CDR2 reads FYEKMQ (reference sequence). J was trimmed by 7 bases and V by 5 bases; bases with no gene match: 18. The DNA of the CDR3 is TGTGCCAGCAGCCCCCGCATGGCTAGCGGGCGAGGGGGGACCCAGTACTTC. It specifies CASSPRMASGRGGTQYF.

DNA of the CDR3: TGTGCCAGCAGCTTAGGATTGGGACAGGGGTGGAACACTGAAGCTTTCTTT. It yields the protein CASSLGLGQGWNTEAFF. The chain couples TRBV7-9 to TRBJ1-1; TRBD1 aligns across 10 bases. The V segment lost 1 base and the J segment 1 base; nucleotides outside the gene matches: 6. Germline CDR1 reads SEHNR; CDR2 reads FQNEAQ (reference sequence). This CDR3 is 17 amino acids long.

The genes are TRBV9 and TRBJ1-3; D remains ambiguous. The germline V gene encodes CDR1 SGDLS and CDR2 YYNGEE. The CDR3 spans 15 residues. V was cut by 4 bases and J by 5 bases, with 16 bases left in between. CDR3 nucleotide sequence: TGTGCCAGCAGCCCCGTTCCGGGTCTTAGAAACACCATATATTTT. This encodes CASSPVPGLRNTIYF.

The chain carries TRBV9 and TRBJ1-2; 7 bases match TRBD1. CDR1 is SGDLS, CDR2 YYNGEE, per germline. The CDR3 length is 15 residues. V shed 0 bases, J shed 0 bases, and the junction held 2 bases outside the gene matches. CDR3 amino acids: CASSVATGPNYGYTF. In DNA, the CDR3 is TGTGCCAGCAGCGTAGCGACAGGGCCTAACTATGGCTACACCTTC.

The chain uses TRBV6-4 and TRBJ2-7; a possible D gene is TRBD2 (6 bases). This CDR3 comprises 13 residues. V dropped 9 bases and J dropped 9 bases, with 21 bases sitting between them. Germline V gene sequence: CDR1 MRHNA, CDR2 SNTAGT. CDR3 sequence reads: CARPRTTRTRQYF. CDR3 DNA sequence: TGTGCCAGACCCCGGACTACCCGAACCCGGCAGTACTTC.

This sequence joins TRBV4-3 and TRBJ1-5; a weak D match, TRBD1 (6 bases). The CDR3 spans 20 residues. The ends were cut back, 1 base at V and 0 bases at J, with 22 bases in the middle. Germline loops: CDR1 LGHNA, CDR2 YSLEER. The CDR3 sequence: CASSQGTGTRTLGSNQPQHF. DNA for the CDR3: TGCGCCAGCAGCCAAGGAACCGGGACACGAACGCTTGGTAGCAATCAGCCCCAGCATTTT.

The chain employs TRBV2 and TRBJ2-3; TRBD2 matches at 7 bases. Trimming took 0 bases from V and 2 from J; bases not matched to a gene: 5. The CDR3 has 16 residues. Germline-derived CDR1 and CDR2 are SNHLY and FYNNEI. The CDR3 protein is CASSEAEAGFTDTQYF. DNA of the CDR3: TGTGCCAGCAGTGAAGCGGAAGCGGGGTTCACAGATACGCAGTATTTT.

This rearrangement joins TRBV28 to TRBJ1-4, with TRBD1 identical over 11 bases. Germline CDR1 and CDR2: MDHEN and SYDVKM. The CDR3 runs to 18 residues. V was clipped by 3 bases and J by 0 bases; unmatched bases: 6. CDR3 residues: CASSLRPGQGATNEKLFF. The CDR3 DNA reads TGTGCCAGCAGTTTGCGTCCGGGACAGGGGGCAACTAATGAAAAACTGTTTTTT. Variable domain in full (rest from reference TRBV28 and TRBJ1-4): DVKVTQSSRYLVKRTGEKVFLECVQDMDHENMFWYRQDPGLGLRLIYFSYDVKMKEKGDIPEGYSVSREKKERFSLILESASTNQTSMYLCASSLRPGQGATNEKLFFGSGTQLSVL.

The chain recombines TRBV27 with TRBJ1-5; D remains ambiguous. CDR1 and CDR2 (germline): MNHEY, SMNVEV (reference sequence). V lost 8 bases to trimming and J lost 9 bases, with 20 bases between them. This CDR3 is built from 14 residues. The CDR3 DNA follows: TGTGCCAGCGGCTCCCTCTTGGACGCGGGGCCCCAGCATTTT. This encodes CASGSLLDAGPQHF.

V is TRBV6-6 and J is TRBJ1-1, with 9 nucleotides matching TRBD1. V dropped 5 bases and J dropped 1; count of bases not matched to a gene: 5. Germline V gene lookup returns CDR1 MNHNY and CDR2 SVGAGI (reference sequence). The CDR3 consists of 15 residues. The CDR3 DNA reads TGTGCCAGCAGTACCCGGACAGGGGCGAACACTGAAGCTTTCTTT. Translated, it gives CASSTRTGANTEAFF.

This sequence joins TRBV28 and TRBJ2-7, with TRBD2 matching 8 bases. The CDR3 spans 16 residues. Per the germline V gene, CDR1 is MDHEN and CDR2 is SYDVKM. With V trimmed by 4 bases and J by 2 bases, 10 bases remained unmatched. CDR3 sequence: CASSSGTRFSPYEQYF. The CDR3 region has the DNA TGTGCCAGCAGTTCGGGGACTAGGTTTAGCCCCTACGAGCAGTACTTC.

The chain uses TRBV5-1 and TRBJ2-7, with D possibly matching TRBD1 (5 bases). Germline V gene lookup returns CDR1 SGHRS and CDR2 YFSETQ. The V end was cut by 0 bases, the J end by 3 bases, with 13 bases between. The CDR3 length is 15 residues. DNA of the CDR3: TGCGCCAGCAGCTTGGAGGTGGGGCGGATCTACGAGCAGTACTTC. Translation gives CASSLEVGRIYEQYF.

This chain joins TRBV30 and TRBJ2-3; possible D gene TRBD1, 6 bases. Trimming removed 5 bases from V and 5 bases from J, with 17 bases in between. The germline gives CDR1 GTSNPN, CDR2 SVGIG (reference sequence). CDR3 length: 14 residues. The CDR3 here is CAWEGQLGGDTQYF. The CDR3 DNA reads TGTGCCTGGGAAGGACAGCTGGGCGGAGATACGCAGTATTTT.

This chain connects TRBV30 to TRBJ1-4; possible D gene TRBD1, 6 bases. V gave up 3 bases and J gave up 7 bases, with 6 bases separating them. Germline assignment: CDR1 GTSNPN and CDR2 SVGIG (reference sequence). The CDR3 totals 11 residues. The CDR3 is CAWSRGEKLFF. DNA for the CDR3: TGTGCCTGGAGCAGGGGTGAAAAACTGTTTTTT.

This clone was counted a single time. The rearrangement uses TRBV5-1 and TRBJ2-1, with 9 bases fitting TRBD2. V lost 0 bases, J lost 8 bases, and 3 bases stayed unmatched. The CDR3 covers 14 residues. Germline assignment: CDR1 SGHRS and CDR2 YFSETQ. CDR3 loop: CASSLVAGVDEQFF. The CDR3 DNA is TGCGCCAGCAGCTTGGTAGCGGGAGTCGATGAGCAGTTCTTC.

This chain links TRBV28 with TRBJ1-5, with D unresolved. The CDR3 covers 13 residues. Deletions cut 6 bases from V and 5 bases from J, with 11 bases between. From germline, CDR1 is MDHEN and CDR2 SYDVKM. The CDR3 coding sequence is TGTGCCAGCAGGGTTCGGGGAGATCAGCCCCAGCATTTT. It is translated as CASRVRGDQPQHF.

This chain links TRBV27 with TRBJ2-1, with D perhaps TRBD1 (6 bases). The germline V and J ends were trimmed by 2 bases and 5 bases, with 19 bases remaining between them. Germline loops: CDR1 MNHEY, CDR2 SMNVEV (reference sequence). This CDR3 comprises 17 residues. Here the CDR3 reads CASSLQGFRQKNNEQFF. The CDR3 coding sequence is TGTGCCAGCAGTTTACAGGGGTTTAGGCAGAAAAACAATGAGCAGTTCTTC.

The CDR3 here is CASSPAQSSYEQYF. Here the CDR3 DNA reads TGTGCCAGCAGCCCCGCACAGAGCTCCTACGAGCAGTACTTC. The genes are TRBV7-7 and TRBJ2-5; no definite D call. The J call may be wrong; the DNA end is better matched by TRBJ2-7. The CDR3 has 14 amino acids. Germline CDR1 reads SSHAT; CDR2 reads FNYEAQ (reference sequence).

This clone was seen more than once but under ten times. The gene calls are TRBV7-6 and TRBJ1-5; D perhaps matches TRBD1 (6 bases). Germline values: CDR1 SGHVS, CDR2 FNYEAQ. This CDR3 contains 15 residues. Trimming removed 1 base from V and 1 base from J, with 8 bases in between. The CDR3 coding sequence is TGTGCCAGCAGCTTAGGCCAGGGGAGCAATCAGCCCCAGCATTTT. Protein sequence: CASSLGQGSNQPQHF.

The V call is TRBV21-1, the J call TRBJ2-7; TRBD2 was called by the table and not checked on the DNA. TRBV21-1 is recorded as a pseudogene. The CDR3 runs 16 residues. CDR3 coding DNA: TGTGCCAGCAGCAAACGTAAGGGGCGGGAGGGTTACGAGCAGTACTTC. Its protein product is CASSKRKGREGYEQYF.

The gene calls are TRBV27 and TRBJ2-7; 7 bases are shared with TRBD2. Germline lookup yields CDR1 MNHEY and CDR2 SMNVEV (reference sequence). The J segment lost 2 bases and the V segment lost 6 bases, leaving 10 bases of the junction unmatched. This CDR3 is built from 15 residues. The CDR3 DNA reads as TGTGCCAGCAGATACAGACTAGCCGTTACCTACGAGCAGTACTTC. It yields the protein CASRYRLAVTYEQYF.

The CDR3 sequence: CASSEGTSGRLEQFF. CDR3 in DNA: TGTGCCAGCAGTGAAGGGACTAGCGGCCGCCTAGAGCAGTTCTTC. V usage is TRBV6-1 and J usage is TRBJ2-1; 10 bases align to TRBD2. CDR1 and CDR2 from the germline V gene are MNHNS and SASEGT. V lost 1 base and J lost 10; bases outside the gene matches: 7. The CDR3 has 15 amino acids.

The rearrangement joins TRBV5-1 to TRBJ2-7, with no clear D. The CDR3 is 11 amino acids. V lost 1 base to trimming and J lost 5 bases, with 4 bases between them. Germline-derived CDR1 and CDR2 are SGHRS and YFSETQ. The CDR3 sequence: CASSLQDEQYF. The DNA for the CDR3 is TGCGCCAGCAGCTTGCAGGACGAGCAGTACTTC.

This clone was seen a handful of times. CDR3 nucleotide sequence: TGTGCAAGTCGCCCTAGGCGGGGTAGCTCCTACAATGAGCAGTTCTTC. Translated: CASRPRRGSSYNEQFF. V gene TRBV12-2 combines with J gene TRBJ2-1; the listed D gene, TRBD2, was not tested against the DNA. TRBV12-2 is a pseudogene locus. The length of the CDR3 is 16 residues.

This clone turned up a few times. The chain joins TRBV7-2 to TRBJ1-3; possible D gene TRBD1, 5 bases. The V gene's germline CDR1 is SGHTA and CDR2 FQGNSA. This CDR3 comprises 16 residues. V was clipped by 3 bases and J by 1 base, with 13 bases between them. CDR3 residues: CASSFGRGGSGNTIYF. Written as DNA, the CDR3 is TGTGCCAGCAGCTTCGGGAGGGGAGGATCTGGAAACACCATATATTTT.

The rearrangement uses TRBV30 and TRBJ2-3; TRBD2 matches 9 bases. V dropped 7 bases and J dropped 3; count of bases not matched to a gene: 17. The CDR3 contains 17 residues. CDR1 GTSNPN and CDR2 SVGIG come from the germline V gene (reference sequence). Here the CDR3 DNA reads TGTGCCTTCAACGCCCTTCCCTCTAGCGGGACAACAGATACGCAGTATTTT. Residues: CAFNALPSSGTTDTQYF.

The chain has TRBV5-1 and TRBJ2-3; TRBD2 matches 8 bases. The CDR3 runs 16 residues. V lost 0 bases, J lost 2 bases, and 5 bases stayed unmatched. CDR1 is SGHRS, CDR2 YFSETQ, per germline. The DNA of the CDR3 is TGCGCCAGCAGCTTGGAGGGACTAGGGTTCACAGATACGCAGTATTTT. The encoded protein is CASSLEGLGFTDTQYF.

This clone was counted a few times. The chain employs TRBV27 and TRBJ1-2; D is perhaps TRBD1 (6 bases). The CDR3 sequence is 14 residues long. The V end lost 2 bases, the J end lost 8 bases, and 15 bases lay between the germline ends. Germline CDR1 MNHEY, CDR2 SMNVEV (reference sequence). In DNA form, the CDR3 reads TGTGCCAGCAGTTTACAGGGATCAAGGGGGGGCTACACCTTC. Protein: CASSLQGSRGGYTF.